The text below deals with one T cell receptor (beta chain). Its antigen is unknown. The germline CDR1 and CDR2 sequences are SGHKS and YYEKEE (reference sequence). CDR3 length equals 13 residues. Each TRB cDNA library was prepared by 5' RACE (with UMI labels). Each CDR3 protein gets one entry in TCRdb, which reprocessed the 5' RACE reads and gives no DNA. This listing includes tens of thousands of distinct CDR3 sequences. The data belong to a study of CXCR3-negative and CXCR3-positive naive CD8 T cells. In the study overall: Roughly 1.5 +/- 0.3 million TRB reads came from each library, giving about 130 million in total. Study-wide points: The study found comparably high diversity in both naive subsets and much lower diversity in memory CD8+ cells.

The sample consisted of memory CD8+ T cells from blood. The chain recombines TRBV5-5 with TRBJ2-3. The clonotype originates from a human donor in good health. Some clones in this sample may be carry-over from other donors' samples. The CDR3 here is CASSLTDTDTQYF. The whole variable domain, filled in from reference TRBV5-5 and TRBJ2-3, reads DAGVTQSPTHLIKTRGQQVTLRCSPISGHKSVSWYQQVLGQGPQFIFQYYEKEERGRGNFPDRFSARQFPNYSSELNVNALLLGDSALYLCASSLTDTDTQYFGPGTRLTVL.